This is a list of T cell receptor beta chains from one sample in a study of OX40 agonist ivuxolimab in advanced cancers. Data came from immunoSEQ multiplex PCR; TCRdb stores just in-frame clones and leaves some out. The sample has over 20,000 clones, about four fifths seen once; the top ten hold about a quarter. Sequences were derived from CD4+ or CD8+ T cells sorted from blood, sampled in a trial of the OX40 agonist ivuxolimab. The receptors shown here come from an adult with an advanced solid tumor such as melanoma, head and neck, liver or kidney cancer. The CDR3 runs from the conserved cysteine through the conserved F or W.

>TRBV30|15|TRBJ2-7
CAWSAGLAGVYEQYF
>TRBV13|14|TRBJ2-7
CASSLGAGLYEQYF
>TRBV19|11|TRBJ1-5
CASGWNQPQHF
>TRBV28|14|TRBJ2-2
CASSFGGVTGELFF
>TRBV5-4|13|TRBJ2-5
CASSSRTGETQYF
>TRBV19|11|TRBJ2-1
CATWYYNEQFF
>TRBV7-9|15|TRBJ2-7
CASSPWQVREYEQYF
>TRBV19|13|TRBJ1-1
CASSRGLGTEAFF
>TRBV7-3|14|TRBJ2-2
CASSPDGATGELFF
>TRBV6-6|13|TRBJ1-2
CASSYQGDYGYTF
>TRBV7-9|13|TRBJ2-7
CASSRTGGYEQYF
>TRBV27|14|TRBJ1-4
CASSGPGLNEKLFF
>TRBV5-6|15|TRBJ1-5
CASSLLNVVDQPQHF
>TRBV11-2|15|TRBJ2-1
CASSPGQIPYNEQFF
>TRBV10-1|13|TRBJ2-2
CASSVANTGELFF
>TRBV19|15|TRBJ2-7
CASSIVPGVIDEQYF
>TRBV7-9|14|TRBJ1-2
CASSEGLTNYGYTF
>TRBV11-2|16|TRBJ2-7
CASSLDPSVLGYEQYF
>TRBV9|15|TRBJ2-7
CASSVESGGAYEQYF
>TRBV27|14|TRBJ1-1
CASRDRGLVTEAFF
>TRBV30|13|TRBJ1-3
CAWSIGSGNTIYF
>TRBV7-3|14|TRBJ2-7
CASSLTSSSNEQYF
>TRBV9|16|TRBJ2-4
CASSPGLAGPKNIQYF
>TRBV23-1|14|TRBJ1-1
CASSQNRGDTEAFF
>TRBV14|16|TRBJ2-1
CASSQVSSAGYNEQFF
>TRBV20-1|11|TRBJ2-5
CSARGLETQYF
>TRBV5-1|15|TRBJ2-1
CASSLEDGAYNEQFF
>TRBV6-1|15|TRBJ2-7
CASSVLQGEIYEQYF
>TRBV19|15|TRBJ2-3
CASSPDTSSTDTQYF